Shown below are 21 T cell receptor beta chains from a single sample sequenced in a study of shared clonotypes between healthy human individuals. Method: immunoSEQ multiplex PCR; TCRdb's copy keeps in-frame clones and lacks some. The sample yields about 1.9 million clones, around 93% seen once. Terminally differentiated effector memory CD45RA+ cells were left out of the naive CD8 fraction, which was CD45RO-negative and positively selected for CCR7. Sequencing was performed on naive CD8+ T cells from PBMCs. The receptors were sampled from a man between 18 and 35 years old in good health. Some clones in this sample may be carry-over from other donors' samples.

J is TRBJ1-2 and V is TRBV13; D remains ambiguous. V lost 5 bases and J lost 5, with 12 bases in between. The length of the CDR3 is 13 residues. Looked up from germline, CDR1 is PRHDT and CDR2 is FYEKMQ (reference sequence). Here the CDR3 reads CASSPYSIYGYTF. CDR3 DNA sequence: TGTGCCAGCAGCCCCTACAGTATTTATGGCTACACCTTC.

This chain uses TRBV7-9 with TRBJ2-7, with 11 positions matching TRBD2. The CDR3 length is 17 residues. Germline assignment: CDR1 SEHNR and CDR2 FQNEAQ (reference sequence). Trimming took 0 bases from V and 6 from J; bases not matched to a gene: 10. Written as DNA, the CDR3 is TGTGCCAGCAGCTTAGCGGGACTAGCGGAGATCCCACTCGAGCAGTACTTC. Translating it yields CASSLAGLAEIPLEQYF.

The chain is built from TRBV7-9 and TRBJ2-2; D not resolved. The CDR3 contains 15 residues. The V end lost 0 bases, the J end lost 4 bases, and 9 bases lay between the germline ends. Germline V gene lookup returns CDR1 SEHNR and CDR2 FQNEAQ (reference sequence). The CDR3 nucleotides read TGTGCCAGCAGCTTAGCGAATTTCGGCACCGGGGAGCTGTTTTTT. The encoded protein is CASSLANFGTGELFF.

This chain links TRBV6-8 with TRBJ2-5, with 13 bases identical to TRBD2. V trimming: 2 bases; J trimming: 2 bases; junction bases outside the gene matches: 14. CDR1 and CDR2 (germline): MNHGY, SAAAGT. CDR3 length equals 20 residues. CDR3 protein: CASSYRRWTSGRAKQETQYF. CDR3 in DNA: TGTGCCAGCAGTTACCGACGATGGACTAGCGGGAGAGCAAAGCAAGAGACCCAGTACTTC.

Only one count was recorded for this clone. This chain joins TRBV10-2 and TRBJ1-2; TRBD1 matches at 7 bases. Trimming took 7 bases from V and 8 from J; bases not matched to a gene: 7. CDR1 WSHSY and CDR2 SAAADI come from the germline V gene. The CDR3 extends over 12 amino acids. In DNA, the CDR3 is TGCGCCAGCACCCCGGACAGGTTCGGCTACACCTTC. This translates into CASTPDRFGYTF.

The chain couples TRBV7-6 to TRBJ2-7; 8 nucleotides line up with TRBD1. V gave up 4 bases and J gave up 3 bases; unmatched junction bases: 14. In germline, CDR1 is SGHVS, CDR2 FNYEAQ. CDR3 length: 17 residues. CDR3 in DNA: TGTGCCAGCAGCTCAACCGGGAACAGGGGGAAAGGCTACGAGCAGTACTTC. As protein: CASSSTGNRGKGYEQYF.

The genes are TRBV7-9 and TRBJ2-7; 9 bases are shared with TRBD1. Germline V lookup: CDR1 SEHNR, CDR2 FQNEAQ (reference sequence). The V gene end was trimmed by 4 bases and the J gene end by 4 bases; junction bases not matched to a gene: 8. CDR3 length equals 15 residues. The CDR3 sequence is CASSYWGQGSYEQYF. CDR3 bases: TGTGCCAGCAGCTACTGGGGACAGGGCTCATACGAGCAGTACTTC.

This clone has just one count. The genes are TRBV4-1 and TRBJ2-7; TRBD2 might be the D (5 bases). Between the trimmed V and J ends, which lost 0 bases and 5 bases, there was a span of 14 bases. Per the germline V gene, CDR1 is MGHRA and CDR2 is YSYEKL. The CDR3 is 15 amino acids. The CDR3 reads CASSQERRAGHEQYF. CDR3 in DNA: TGCGCCAGCAGCCAAGAAAGGCGGGCTGGACACGAGCAGTACTTC.

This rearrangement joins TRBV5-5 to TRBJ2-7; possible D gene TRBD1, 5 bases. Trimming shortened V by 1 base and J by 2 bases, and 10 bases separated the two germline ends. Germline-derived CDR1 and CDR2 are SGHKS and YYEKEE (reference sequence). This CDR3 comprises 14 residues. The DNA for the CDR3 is TGTGCCAGCAGCTTGCACAGGATCCCCTACGAGCAGTACTTC. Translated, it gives CASSLHRIPYEQYF. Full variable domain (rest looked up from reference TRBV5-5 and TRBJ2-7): DAGVTQSPTHLIKTRGQQVTLRCSPISGHKSVSWYQQVLGQGPQFIFQYYEKEERGRGNFPDRFSARQFPNYSSELNVNALLLGDSALYLCASSLHRIPYEQYFGPGTRLTVT.

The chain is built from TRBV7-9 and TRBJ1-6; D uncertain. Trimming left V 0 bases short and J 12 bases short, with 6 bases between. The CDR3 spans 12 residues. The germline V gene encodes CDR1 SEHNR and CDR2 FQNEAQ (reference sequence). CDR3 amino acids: CASSLAPQPLHF. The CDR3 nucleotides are TGTGCCAGCAGCTTAGCCCCCCAACCCCTCCACTTT.

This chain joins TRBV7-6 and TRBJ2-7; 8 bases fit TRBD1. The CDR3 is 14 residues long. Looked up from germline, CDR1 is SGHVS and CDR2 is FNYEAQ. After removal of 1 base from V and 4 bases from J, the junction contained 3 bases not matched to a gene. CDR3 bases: TGTGCCAGCAGCTTAGGCGGGGACAGGTACGAGCAGTACTTC. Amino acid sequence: CASSLGGDRYEQYF.

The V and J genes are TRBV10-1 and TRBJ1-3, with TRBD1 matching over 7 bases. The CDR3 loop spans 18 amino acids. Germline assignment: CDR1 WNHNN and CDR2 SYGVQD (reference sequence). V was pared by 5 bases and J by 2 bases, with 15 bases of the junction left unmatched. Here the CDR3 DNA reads TGCGCCAGCAGTCCCACGGGGGACAGAACTGACCCTGGAAACACCATATATTTT. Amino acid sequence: CASSPTGDRTDPGNTIYF.

The CDR3 DNA is TGCAGCGTTGCAGGGATCTCCTACAATGAGCAGTTCTTC. Its protein is CSVAGISYNEQFF. The V call is TRBV29-1, the J call TRBJ2-1; a weak D match, TRBD1 (5 bases). There are 13 residues in the CDR3. Trimming left V 4 bases short and J 0 bases short, with 7 bases between. Germline CDR1 is SQVTM and CDR2 is ANQGSEA.

CDR3 coding DNA: TGTGCCAGCAGCCTCCGGGACGGTGACACCGGGGAGCTGTTTTTT. The encoded protein is CASSLRDGDTGELFF. This chain links TRBV6-6 with TRBJ2-2; D tentatively reads TRBD1 or TRBD2 (5 bases each). V was clipped by 6 bases and J by 3 bases, with 14 bases between them. This CDR3 spans 15 amino acids. The germline CDR1 and CDR2 sequences are MNHNY and SVGAGI (reference sequence).

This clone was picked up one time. The CDR3 loop is CASSLNPPAGVTGELFF. CDR3 bases: TGTGCCAGCAGTTTGAACCCTCCGGCAGGGGTTACCGGGGAGCTGTTTTTT. V usage is TRBV28 and J usage is TRBJ2-2, with D tentatively TRBD1 (6 bases). The V gene lost 3 bases and the J gene lost 5 bases, with 19 bases spanning the gap. The CDR3 covers 17 residues. Per germline, CDR1 MDHEN and CDR2 SYDVKM.

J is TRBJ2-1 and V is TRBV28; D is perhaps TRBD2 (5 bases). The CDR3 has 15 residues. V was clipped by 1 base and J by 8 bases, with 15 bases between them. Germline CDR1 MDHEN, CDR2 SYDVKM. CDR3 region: CASSLLPPGKDEQFF. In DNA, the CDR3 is TGTGCCAGCAGTTTATTACCCCCCGGGAAGGATGAGCAGTTCTTC. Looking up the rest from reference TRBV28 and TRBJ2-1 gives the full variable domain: DVKVTQSSRYLVKRTGEKVFLECVQDMDHENMFWYRQDPGLGLRLIYFSYDVKMKEKGDIPEGYSVSREKKERFSLILESASTNQTSMYLCASSLLPPGKDEQFFGPGTRLTVL.

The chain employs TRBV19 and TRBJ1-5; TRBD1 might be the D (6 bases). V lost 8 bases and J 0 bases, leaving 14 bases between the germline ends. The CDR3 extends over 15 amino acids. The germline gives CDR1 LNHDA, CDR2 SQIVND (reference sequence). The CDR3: CASLTGLYSNQPQHF. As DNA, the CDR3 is TGTGCCAGTCTTACAGGGTTGTATAGCAATCAGCCCCAGCATTTT.

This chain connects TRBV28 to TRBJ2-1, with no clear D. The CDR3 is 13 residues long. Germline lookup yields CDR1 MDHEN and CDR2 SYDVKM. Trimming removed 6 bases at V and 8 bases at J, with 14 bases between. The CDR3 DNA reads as TGTGCCAGCAGCCGAAGGTCAGGCTATGAGCAGTTCTTC. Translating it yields CASSRRSGYEQFF.

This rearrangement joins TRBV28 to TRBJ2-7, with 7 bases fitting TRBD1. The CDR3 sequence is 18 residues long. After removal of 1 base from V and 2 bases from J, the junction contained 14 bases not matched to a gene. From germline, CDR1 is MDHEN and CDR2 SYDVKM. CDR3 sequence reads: CASSLFYEGTAPTYEQYF. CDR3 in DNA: TGTGCCAGCAGTTTATTTTACGAGGGGACAGCACCCACCTACGAGCAGTACTTC.

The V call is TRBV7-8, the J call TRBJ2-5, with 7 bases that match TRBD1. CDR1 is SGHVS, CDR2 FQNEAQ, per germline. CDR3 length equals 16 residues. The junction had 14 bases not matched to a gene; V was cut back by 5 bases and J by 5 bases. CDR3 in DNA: TGTGCCAGCAGCGGCCGAGGTGGGACAGAGTTCGAGACCCAGTACTTC. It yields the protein CASSGRGGTEFETQYF.

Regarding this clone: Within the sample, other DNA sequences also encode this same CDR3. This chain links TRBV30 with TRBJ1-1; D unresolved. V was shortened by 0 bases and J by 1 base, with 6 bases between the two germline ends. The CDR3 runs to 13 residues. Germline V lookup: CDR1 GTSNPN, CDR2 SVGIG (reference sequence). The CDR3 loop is CAWSVTANTEAFF. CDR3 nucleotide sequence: TGTGCCTGGAGTGTAACAGCGAACACTGAAGCTTTCTTT. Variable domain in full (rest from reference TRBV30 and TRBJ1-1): SQTIHQWPATLVQPVGSPLSLECTVEGTSNPNLYWYRQAAGRGLQLLFYSVGIGQISSEVPQNLSASRPQDRQFILSSKKLLLSDSGFYLCAWSVTANTEAFFGQGTRLTVV.